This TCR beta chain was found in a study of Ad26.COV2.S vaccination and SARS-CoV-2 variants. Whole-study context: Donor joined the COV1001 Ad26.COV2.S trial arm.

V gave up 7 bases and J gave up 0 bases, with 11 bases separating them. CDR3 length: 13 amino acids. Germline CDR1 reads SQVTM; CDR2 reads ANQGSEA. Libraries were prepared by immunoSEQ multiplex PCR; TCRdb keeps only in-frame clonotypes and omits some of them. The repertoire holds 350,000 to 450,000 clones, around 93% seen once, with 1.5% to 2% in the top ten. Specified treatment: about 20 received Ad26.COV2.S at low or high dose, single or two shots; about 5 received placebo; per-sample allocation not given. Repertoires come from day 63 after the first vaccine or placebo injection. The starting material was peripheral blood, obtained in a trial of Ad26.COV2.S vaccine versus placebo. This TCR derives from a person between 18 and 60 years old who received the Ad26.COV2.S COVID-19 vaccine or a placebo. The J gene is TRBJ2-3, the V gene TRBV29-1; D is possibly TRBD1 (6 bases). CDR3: CSAHRGSTDTQYF. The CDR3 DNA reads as TGCAGCGCGCATAGGGGGAGCACAGATACGCAGTATTTT.